Shown below are 15 T cell receptor beta chains from a single sample sequenced in a study of Graves' ophthalmopathy and Graves' hyperthyroidism. The TCR beta CDR3 regions underwent amplification from RNA transcripts. Scientists carried out first-round RT-PCR using HTBI primers and then a second-round multiplex PCR. One entry per CDR3 protein, called by TCRdb with MiXCR from the multiplex PCR reads. The profile covers about 500,000 distinct CDR3 sequences, with 39% appearing a single time and about 4.1% taken by the ten largest. Material: peripheral blood or thyroid tissue (not recorded which). These receptors were obtained from an adult man with Graves' hyperthyroidism.

The V gene is TRBV24-1, the J gene TRBJ1-2, with 11 bases identical to TRBD1. Germline V gives CDR1 KGHDR, CDR2 SFDVKD. The CDR3 totals 13 residues. The ends lost 7 bases at V and 5 bases at J; junction bases unmatched: 2. In DNA form, the CDR3 reads TGTGCCACCAGGGGGACAGGGGGTTATGGCTACACCTTC. Translating gives CATRGTGGYGYTF.

V and J are TRBV25-1 and TRBJ2-1; TRBD1 might be the D (5 bases). Trimming shortened V by 2 bases and J by 0 bases, and 11 bases separated the two germline ends. CDR3 length: 16 amino acids. CDR1 MGHDK and CDR2 SYGVNS come from the germline V gene. Written as DNA, the CDR3 is TGTGCCAGCAGTGAACCGACAGTTAGCTCCTACAATGAGCAGTTCTTC. Encoded protein: CASSEPTVSSYNEQFF.

The table lists this clonotype with many counts. The V gene is TRBV29-1, the J gene TRBJ2-7; D unclear. Germline lookup yields CDR1 SQVTM and CDR2 ANQGSEA. CDR3 length: 11 amino acids. Deletions cut 4 bases from V and 4 bases from J, with 8 bases between. CDR3 nucleotide sequence: TGCAGCGTTGCCAGCGAATACGAGCAGTACTTC. Amino acids: CSVASEYEQYF.

This clonotype has at least ten counts. The chain employs TRBV6-2 or TRBV6-3 and TRBJ2-7, with 8 nucleotides matching TRBD2. The V gene's germline CDR1 is MNHEY and CDR2 SVGEGT. V was clipped by 7 bases and J by 4 bases; unmatched bases: 9. CDR3 length equals 14 residues. In nucleotides, the CDR3 is TGTGCCAGCAAGGTCGGGGGGGCTTCGTACGAGCAGTACTTC. It translates to CASKVGGASYEQYF.

This clonotype was seen a few times. The chain uses TRBV15 and TRBJ1-1; D unresolved. CDR1 is LNHNV, CDR2 YYDKDF, per germline (reference sequence). The ends were cut back, 5 bases at V and 1 base at J, with 8 bases in the middle. CDR3 size: 13 residues. CDR3 nucleotides: TGTGCCACCAGCCGCGACCCGAACACTGAAGCTTTCTTT. Its protein is CATSRDPNTEAFF.

As for this clonotype: This may be a read error: a much more frequent sequence differs by one nucleotide. The chain couples TRBV9 to TRBJ2-2; 7 bases agree with TRBD1. Germline trimming cut 1 base from V and 4 bases from J; bases unmatched to any gene: 7. Germline V CDR1 and CDR2: SGDLS, YYNGEE. The CDR3 extends over 16 amino acids. CDR3 DNA sequence: TGTGCCAGCAGCGTAAGGGAAGGGGGCTCCACCGGGGAGCTGTTTTTT. This sequence encodes CASSVREGGSTGELFF.

This clonotype has ten or more counts. The genes are TRBV5-1 and TRBJ2-7, with TRBD2 identical over 8 bases. CDR1 is SGHRS, CDR2 YFSETQ, per germline. This CDR3 has 16 amino acids. The junction had 13 bases not matched to a gene; V was cut back by 5 bases and J by 3 bases. Here the CDR3 reads CASSPRPPGGHYEQYF. The CDR3 region has the DNA TGCGCCAGCAGTCCCCGTCCCCCGGGGGGGCACTACGAGCAGTACTTC.

This clonotype showed up many times. The CDR3 is CASSFNMRNEKLFF. Here the CDR3 DNA reads TGTGCCAGCAGCTTTAACATGAGGAATGAAAAACTGTTTTTT. The rearrangement uses TRBV7-8 and TRBJ1-4; no reliable D call. Trimming stripped 3 bases from V and 5 bases from J, with 10 bases between. The CDR3 has 14 amino acids. CDR1 and CDR2 (germline): SGHVS, FQNEAQ.

This clonotype has just a few counts. At one end, the junction sequence differs from germline, possibly due to a read error. The V gene is TRBV14, the J gene TRBJ2-2; no clear D gene. Germline V gene sequence: CDR1 SGHDN, CDR2 FVKESK. CDR3 length: 15 residues. In DNA form, the CDR3 reads TGCGCCAGCAGCACTCGTATCGCGAACACCGGGGAGCTGTTTTTT. This gives the protein CASSTRIANTGELFF.

This clonotype was observed at least ten times. CDR3 sequence (DNA): TGCAGCGTTGAAGATTTGGGGCGGCAGGGGGCTCCGGGCTACACCTTC. Its protein is CSVEDLGRQGAPGYTF. This chain uses TRBV29-1 with TRBJ1-2; 8 positions match TRBD1. V dropped 0 bases and J dropped 8; count of bases not matched to a gene: 14. The V gene's germline CDR1 is SQVTM and CDR2 ANQGSEA. There are 16 residues in the CDR3.

Many counts were recorded for this clonotype. The chain joins TRBV2 to TRBJ1-2; D remains unclear. Germline CDR1 is SNHLY and CDR2 is FYNNEI. V was pared by 6 bases and J by 5 bases, with 10 bases between. This CDR3 has 12 residues. The CDR3 is CASRGIIYGYTF. The CDR3 DNA reads TGTGCCAGCAGGGGCATTATTTATGGCTACACCTTC.

The rearrangement uses TRBV10-3 and TRBJ1-2; the match to TRBD1 covers 7 bases. CDR1 and CDR2 from the germline V gene are ENHRY and SYGVKD. The CDR3 runs 14 residues. Trimming at V came to 3 bases and at J to 2 bases, leaving 3 bases not matched to a gene. This CDR3 reads CAISDIQGNYGYTF. DNA of the CDR3: TGTGCCATCAGTGACATACAGGGGAACTATGGCTACACCTTC.

Turning to this clonotype: Germline is not matched at one junction end, which may reflect a read error. The chain is built from TRBV2 and TRBJ1-1; D unclear. The length of the CDR3 is 13 residues. CDR1 and CDR2 (germline): SNHLY, FYNNEI. The CDR3 sequence: CASRVAANTEASF. CDR3 in DNA: TGTGCCAGCAGAGTTGCTGCGAACACTGAAGCCTCCTTT.

The V call is TRBV7-9, the J call TRBJ2-1, with TRBD1 identical over 7 bases. The CDR3 spans 14 residues. J lost 6 bases, V lost 10 bases, and 12 bases had no gene match. Germline values: CDR1 SEHNR, CDR2 FQNEAQ (reference sequence). CDR3 bases: TGTGCCACCGGTCGGACAGGATCGGGCAATGAGCAGTTCTTC. As protein: CATGRTGSGNEQFF.

This clonotype was observed a single time. The chain links TRBV10-3 to TRBJ2-6; the match to TRBD1 covers 12 bases. The junction had 5 bases not matched to a gene; V was cut back by 3 bases and J by 2 bases. Germline assignment: CDR1 ENHRY and CDR2 SYGVKD. The CDR3 runs 18 residues. CDR3 sequence (DNA): TGTGCCATCAGTGATGGGGGGACAGGGGGCACTGGGGCCAACGTCCTGACTTTC. This gives the protein CAISDGGTGGTGANVLTF.